This T cell receptor (beta chain) is drawn from a study of brain T cells in children with intractable seizures. Germline V gives CDR1 MNHEY, CDR2 SMNVEV (reference sequence). The CDR3 contains 12 residues. V dropped 2 bases and J dropped 7 bases, with 6 bases sitting between them. Sequencing was limited to surgery cases with top T cell transcript signatures in brain tissue. Patients received at least one anti-epileptic drug before surgery. For this clone: Antigen unknown. Other DNA sequences in the sample encode the same CDR3.

Findings and caveats of the study: Clones missing pre-surgery may reflect undersampling of that blood sample.

Data came from immunoSEQ multiplex PCR; TCRdb stores just in-frame clones and leaves some out. The sample contains roughly 80,000 clones, approximately 90% of which appear only once. This chain connects TRBV27 to TRBJ2-1; D gene ambiguous. This TCR derives from a girl aged 2 to 9 with Rasmussen encephalitis and intractable seizures. The sequenced sample was peripheral blood, obtained at surgery. The CDR3 sequence is CASSLLGNEQFF. The CDR3 nucleotides read TGTGCCAGCAGTTTACTGGGGAATGAGCAGTTCTTC.